This T cell receptor beta chain was identified during a study of early T cells in non-severe SARS-CoV-2 infection. For the study at large: Unpaired chains resulted from sequencing bulk RNA of unsorted whole blood.

There are a few counts of this clonotype. Its matching antigen is unknown. Attached unique molecular identifiers marked individual cDNA molecules. TCRdb re-called the 5' RACE reads with MiXCR, one entry per CDR3 protein. Of approximately 90,000 distinct CDR3 sequences listed, approximately 11% are singletons. Study findings and constraints: Missing private and CD4 specificities, VDJdb matching favored anti-spike CD8 responses.

There are 11 residues in the CDR3. The V gene's germline CDR1 is SGHVS and CDR2 FQNEAQ. V was shortened by 2 bases and J by 7 bases, with 3 bases between the two germline ends. Specimen: whole blood, collected at baseline. V and J are TRBV7-8 and TRBJ2-1; D remains ambiguous. This TCR was sampled from an adult who was a healthcare worker with PCR-confirmed SARS-CoV-2 infection or an uninfected control (not recorded which). This chain's CDR3 is CASSLWNEQFF. The CDR3 DNA reads as TGTGCCAGCAGCTTATGGAATGAGCAGTTCTTC.